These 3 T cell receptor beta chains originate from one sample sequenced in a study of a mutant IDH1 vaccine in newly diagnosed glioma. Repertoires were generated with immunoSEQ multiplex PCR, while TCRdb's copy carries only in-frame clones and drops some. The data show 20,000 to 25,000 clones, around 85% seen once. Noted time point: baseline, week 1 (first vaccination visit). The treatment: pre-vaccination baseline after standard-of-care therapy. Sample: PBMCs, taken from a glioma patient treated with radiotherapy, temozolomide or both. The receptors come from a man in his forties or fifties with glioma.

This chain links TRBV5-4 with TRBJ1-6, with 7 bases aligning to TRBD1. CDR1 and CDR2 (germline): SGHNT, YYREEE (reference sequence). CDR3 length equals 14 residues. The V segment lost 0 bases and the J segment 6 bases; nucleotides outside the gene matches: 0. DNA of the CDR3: TGTGCCAGCAGCTTGGACAGGGGTAATTCACCCCTCCACTTT. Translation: CASSLDRGNSPLHF. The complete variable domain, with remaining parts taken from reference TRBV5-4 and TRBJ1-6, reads ETGVTQSPTHLIKTRGQQVTLRCSSQSGHNTVSWYQQALGQGPQFIFQYYREEENGRGNFPPRFSGLQFPNYSSELNVNALELDDSALYLCASSLDRGNSPLHFGNGTRLTVT.

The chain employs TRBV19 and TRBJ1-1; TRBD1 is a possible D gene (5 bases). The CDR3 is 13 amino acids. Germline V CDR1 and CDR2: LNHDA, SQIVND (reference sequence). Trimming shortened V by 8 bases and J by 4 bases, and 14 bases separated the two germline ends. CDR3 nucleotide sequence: TGTGCCAGTGGGACCGAGGAGGGCACTGAAGCTTTCTTT. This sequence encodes CASGTEEGTEAFF.

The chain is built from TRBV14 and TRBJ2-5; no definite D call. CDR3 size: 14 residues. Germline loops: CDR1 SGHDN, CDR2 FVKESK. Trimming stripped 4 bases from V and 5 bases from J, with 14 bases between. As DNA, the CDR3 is TGTGCCAGCAGCCCCCACCTAAGTGGCGAGACCCAGTACTTC. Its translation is CASSPHLSGETQYF.